The 27 T cell receptor beta chains below were found in one sample sequenced in a study of breast tumors, draining lymph nodes, adjacent tissues. One entry per CDR3 protein, called by TCRdb with MiXCR from the multiplex PCR reads. The sample contains fewer than 150,000 distinct CDR3 sequences, around 20% of which appear only once. Samples came from axillary lymph nodes draining the breast cancer. Sequencing was carried out using axillary lymph node tissue. Every receptor here comes from a female donor with breast cancer. Some clones in this sample may be carry-over from other donors' samples.

This clonotype was recorded many times. The genes are TRBV30 and TRBJ2-3, with D perhaps given as TRBD1 or TRBD2 (5 bases each). With 2 bases removed from V and 6 bases from J, the gap between germline ends came to 18 bases. This CDR3 has 15 residues. Germline CDR1 reads GTSNPN; CDR2 reads SVGIG (reference sequence). The CDR3 sequence: CAWSPGPSRRDTQYF. In nucleotides, the CDR3 is TGTGCCTGGAGTCCGGGACCATCGAGGCGGGATACGCAGTATTTT. Full variable domain (remainder filled in from reference TRBV30 and TRBJ2-3): SQTIHQWPATLVQPVGSPLSLECTVEGTSNPNLYWYRQAAGRGLQLLFYSVGIGQISSEVPQNLSASRPQDRQFILSSKKLLLSDSGFYLCAWSPGPSRRDTQYFGPGTRLTVL.

A remark on this clonotype: A much bigger clone sits one base away, suggesting this may be a read error. V gene TRBV24-1 combines with J gene TRBJ1-2; 7 nucleotides align to TRBD1. The germline V gene has CDR1 KGHDR and CDR2 SFDVKD. The CDR3 length is 13 residues. CDR3 amino acids: CTTSDGTVYGYTF. The CDR3 DNA reads as TGTACCACCAGTGACGGGACAGTTTATGGCTACACCTTC.

The CDR3, as DNA: TGTGCCTCATCCTCCCGGGACGGCGTAGATACGCAGTATTTT. This translates into CASSSRDGVDTQYF. V is TRBV28 and J is TRBJ2-3; either TRBD1 or TRBD2 may fit D (5 bases each). The CDR3 covers 14 residues. The V and J ends lost 11 bases and 5 bases respectively, with 20 bases between them. CDR1 and CDR2 from the germline V gene are MDHEN and SYDVKM.

A remark on this clonotype: This clone may be a read error of a much larger clone one base away. The chain recombines TRBV6-9 with TRBJ2-7, with TRBD1 matching 12 bases. Looked up from germline, CDR1 is MNHGY and CDR2 is SVAAGI. The CDR3 sequence is 21 residues long. In DNA, the CDR3 is TGTGCCAGCAGCTTACAAACAAGTGCCGGGACAGGGGGCCAAGCGACCTACGAGCAGCACTTC. Residues: CASSLQTSAGTGGQATYEQHF.

This clonotype was observed a few times. This sequence may be a read error, since a much larger clone differs from it by one base. The V gene is TRBV20-1, the J gene TRBJ1-2; D gene unclear. The CDR3 is 17 residues long. V lost 1 base, J lost 0 bases, and 18 bases lay in between. Germline-derived CDR1 and CDR2 are DFQATT and SNEGSKA (reference sequence). The CDR3 coding sequence is TGCAGTGCTAGAGCTACGCGAGCTCGGGGAGCTAACTATGGCTACACCTTC. Protein product: CSARATRARGANYGYTF.

A note on this clonotype: With a much larger clone just one base away, this may be a read error. This sequence joins TRBV7-6 and TRBJ2-1, with 11 bases lining up with TRBD2. The germline V gene encodes CDR1 SGHVS and CDR2 FNYEAQ. The V gene end was trimmed by 6 bases and the J gene end by 7 bases; junction bases not matched to a gene: 17. This CDR3 has 18 residues. CDR3 DNA sequence: TGTGCCAGCAGACTCTCTAGCGGGAGGCAGGGTCCTAGGAATGAGCAGTTCTTC. Encoded protein: CASRLSSGRQGPRNEQFF.

The chain joins TRBV30 to TRBJ1-2; D gene uncertain. The length of the CDR3 is 15 residues. The V and J ends lost 0 bases and 5 bases respectively, with 16 bases between them. From germline, CDR1 is GTSNPN and CDR2 SVGIG (reference sequence). The CDR3 region is CAWSVPRIGRYGYTF. The DNA of the CDR3 is TGTGCCTGGAGTGTCCCCAGGATCGGGAGGTATGGCTACACCTTC.

Many counts were recorded for this clonotype. The J gene is TRBJ1-5, the V gene TRBV12-3 or TRBV12-4; D may be TRBD1 (5 bases). Trimming took 1 base from V and 4 from J, leaving 11 bases between them. The CDR3 has 15 residues. CDR3 loop: CASSLGGGGNQPQHF. The CDR3 DNA sequence: TGTGCCAGCAGTTTAGGGGGTGGGGGTAATCAGCCCCAGCATTTT.

The chain links TRBV6-1 to TRBJ2-1; D assignment may be TRBD1 or TRBD2 (6 bases each). Germline V gives CDR1 MNHNS, CDR2 SASEGT. V lost 2 bases and J 3 bases, leaving 14 bases between the germline ends. This CDR3 has 16 amino acids. For the CDR3, the DNA is TGTGCCAGCAGTGAAAGGGGGGTGGAGGGCTACAATGAGCAGTTCTTC. Translation: CASSERGVEGYNEQFF.

Many counts were recorded for this clonotype. This sequence joins TRBV18 and TRBJ2-7; 8 bases are a match to TRBD1. The CDR3 totals 14 residues. CDR1 and CDR2 from the germline V gene are KGHSH and LQKENI. J was trimmed by 2 bases and V by 3 bases; bases with no gene match: 3. The CDR3 DNA reads as TGTGCCAGCTCACCGGACAGGGTACCCTACGAGCAGTACTTC. It yields the protein CASSPDRVPYEQYF.

This clonotype was counted ten times or more. This chain connects TRBV5-1 to TRBJ2-7; TRBD1 might be the D (5 bases). This CDR3 contains 14 residues. Germline V lookup: CDR1 SGHRS, CDR2 YFSETQ. The V end was cut by 0 bases, the J end by 5 bases, with 12 bases between. The DNA of the CDR3 is TGCGCCAGCAGCTTGGCAGGGATCGAAAACGAGCAGTACTTC. Its translation is CASSLAGIENEQYF.

The rearrangement uses TRBV18 and TRBJ2-1; unclear D gene. The V end was cut by 4 bases, the J end by 7 bases, with 17 bases between. The CDR3 extends over 15 amino acids. CDR1 and CDR2 from the germline V gene are KGHSH and LQKENI. CDR3 sequence (DNA): TGTGCCAGCTCACGGACCGGGTCCCTAGGAAATGAGCAGTTCTTC. Its protein product is CASSRTGSLGNEQFF.

This clonotype occurred many times. The V call is TRBV5-1, the J call TRBJ1-2, with unresolved D. V gave up 4 bases and J gave up 4 bases, with 17 bases separating them. CDR3 length: 15 residues. Germline values: CDR1 SGHRS, CDR2 YFSETQ. CDR3 protein: CASSPVGDKGYGYTF. The CDR3 DNA follows: TGCGCCAGCAGCCCAGTGGGAGACAAAGGCTATGGCTACACCTTC.

In this sample, this clonotype turned up many times. The chain carries TRBV15 and TRBJ2-1; D is ambiguous. This CDR3 is 14 amino acids long. Germline CDR1 LNHNV, CDR2 YYDKDF (reference sequence). The V and J ends lost 6 bases and 3 bases respectively, with 12 bases between them. The CDR3, as DNA: TGTGCCACCAGTATAGGTGCCAACTACAATGAGCAGTTCTTC. Its translation is CATSIGANYNEQFF.

Many counts were recorded for this clonotype. The chain recombines TRBV7-3 with TRBJ2-1, with D perhaps matching TRBD2 (6 bases). Between the trimmed V and J ends, which lost 4 bases and 6 bases, there was a span of 16 bases. Germline-derived CDR1 and CDR2 are SGHTA and FQGTGA. The CDR3 runs 15 residues. This CDR3 is CASSYTGDPFNEQFF. In nucleotides, the CDR3 is TGTGCCAGCAGCTATACGGGGGACCCTTTCAATGAGCAGTTCTTC.

This clonotype was seen ten or more times. V and J are TRBV9 and TRBJ1-2, with a tentative D call TRBD1 (5 bases). The germline gives CDR1 SGDLS, CDR2 YYNGEE. The CDR3 has 13 amino acids. The V end lost 4 bases, the J end lost 8 bases, and 15 bases lay between the germline ends. CDR3 coding DNA: TGTGCCAGCAGCTCCGGGGGTACTAGAGGCTACACCTTC. It translates to CASSSGGTRGYTF.

Of note for this clonotype: This may be a read error: a much more frequent sequence differs by one nucleotide. The CDR3 end shows no conserved phenylalanine or tryptophan, and so a read error is likely. Because the CDR3's place on the DNA is in doubt, the DNA is left out and the CDR3 is given as listed by TCRdb. V usage is TRBV2 and J usage is TRBJ2-5; the D call of TRBD1 is as the table states it, not checked on the DNA. Germline V gene data show CDR1 as SNHLY and CDR2 as FYNNEI. The CDR3 comprises 10 residues, both ends counted. The CDR3 reads CASVEDRVVL.

The chain links TRBV18 to TRBJ2-5; D gene ambiguous. V lost 1 base, J lost 1 base, and 10 bases lay in between. The V gene's germline CDR1 is KGHSH and CDR2 LQKENI. The CDR3 loop spans 15 amino acids. The CDR3 reads CASSPQGSTQETQYF. The CDR3 DNA is TGTGCCAGCTCACCACAGGGAAGTACCCAAGAGACCCAGTACTTC.

This chain uses TRBV19 with TRBJ1-3; D is possibly TRBD1 (5 bases). Germline CDR1 reads LNHDA; CDR2 reads SQIVND (reference sequence). V was shortened by 7 bases and J by 0 bases, with 10 bases between the two germline ends. The length of the CDR3 is 14 residues. DNA of the CDR3: TGTGCCAGTACCCAGGGATTCTCTGGAAACACCATATATTTT. Residues: CASTQGFSGNTIYF.

There are many counts of this clonotype. The chain employs TRBV24-1 and TRBJ2-5, with 8 nucleotides matching TRBD2. Trimming took 7 bases from V and 5 from J; bases not matched to a gene: 14. CDR3 size: 16 residues. Per the germline V gene, CDR1 is KGHDR and CDR2 is SFDVKD. The CDR3 region is CATSGRSREGLETQYF. As DNA, the CDR3 is TGTGCCACCAGCGGGCGTAGTCGGGAGGGCTTGGAGACCCAGTACTTC.

In this sample, this clonotype turned up many times. The chain is built from TRBV28 and TRBJ2-7; no clear D. The CDR3 loop spans 15 amino acids. Trimming pared 2 bases from V and 5 bases from J, leaving 16 bases between. In germline, CDR1 is MDHEN, CDR2 SYDVKM. CDR3: CASSLESAGLDEQYF. The DNA for the CDR3 is TGTGCCAGCAGTTTAGAGTCGGCAGGTTTGGACGAGCAGTACTTC.

This clonotype was counted at least ten times. The genes are TRBV3-1 and TRBJ1-4; no firm D call. Germline assignment: CDR1 LGHDT and CDR2 YNNKEL (reference sequence). The CDR3 is 16 amino acids. V lost 1 base to trimming and J lost 0 bases, with 9 bases between them. The CDR3 sequence is CASSQVWEATNEKLFF. CDR3 coding DNA: TGTGCCAGCAGCCAAGTTTGGGAAGCAACTAATGAAAAACTGTTTTTT.

This clonotype was seen many times. This rearrangement joins TRBV6-5 to TRBJ2-7; tentatively, D is TRBD2 (6 bases). The ends were cut back, 0 bases at V and 5 bases at J, with 14 bases in the middle. The CDR3 is made up of 15 amino acids. Germline V lookup: CDR1 MNHEY, CDR2 SVGAGI. The CDR3, as DNA: TGTGCCAGCAGTTACTCTTGGGACTCAGGTGACGAGCAGTACTTC. Amino acid sequence: CASSYSWDSGDEQYF.

A remark on this clonotype: A much larger clone differs by one base, so this may be a read error. The chain has TRBV7-3 and TRBJ1-3, with D uncertain. The CDR3 is made up of 14 amino acids. The germline gives CDR1 SGHTA, CDR2 FQGTGA. Written as DNA, the CDR3 is TGTGCCAGCAGCCCCGGTGTACCTGGAAACACCATGTATTTT. Its translation is CASSPGVPGNTMYF.

This clonotype has at least ten counts. The J gene is TRBJ2-1, the V gene TRBV5-1; 8 bases map to TRBD2. The CDR3 runs 13 residues. The V gene end was trimmed by 0 bases and the J gene end by 9 bases; junction bases not matched to a gene: 2. Germline V gene lookup returns CDR1 SGHRS and CDR2 YFSETQ. DNA of the CDR3: TGCGCCAGCAGCTTGGGACTAGCGTTTGAGCAGTTCTTC. It codes for CASSLGLAFEQFF.

This clonotype has at least ten counts. The CDR3 bases are TGTGCCAGCAACTCCCCCAGGGGGCTTGGGAATGGCTACACCTTC. Encoded protein: CASNSPRGLGNGYTF. The V gene is TRBV7-2, the J gene TRBJ1-2, with TRBD1 matching 8 bases. This CDR3 has 15 amino acids. Germline V lookup: CDR1 SGHTA, CDR2 FQGNSA. J lost 6 bases, V lost 7 bases, and 13 bases had no gene match.

In this sample, this clonotype turned up many times. The V and J genes are TRBV10-2 and TRBJ2-2, with unresolved D. Deletions cut 1 base from V and 6 bases from J, with 12 bases between. Germline lookup yields CDR1 WSHSY and CDR2 SAAADI. The CDR3 is 15 residues long. The CDR3 DNA reads TGCGCCAGCAGTGAGTACGGGCCGCTTGCCGGGGAGCTGTTTTTT. Residues: CASSEYGPLAGELFF.